The sequence of this TCR beta chain was determined in a study of molecular identifiers for immune sequencing clone quantification. TCRdb fed the PCR reads into MiXCR, producing one record per CDR3 protein. The sample shows approximately 500,000 distinct CDR3 sequences, 25% of them seen only once. The CDR3 has 15 residues. Germline lookup yields CDR1 SGHVS and CDR2 FNYEAQ. V lost 5 bases, J lost 6 bases, and 20 bases lay in between. Sequenced input: naive CD8+ T cells from blood, with Jurkat cell RNA spiked in. Subset in this sample: FACS-sorted CD8+CD4-CCR7+CD45RA+ naive T cells. The chain joins TRBV7-6 to TRBJ2-7; D is unresolved. The TCR was taken from a human donor in good health. Some libraries in this study had Jurkat cell RNA spiked in. The CDR3 sequence is CASSPPGTSFGEQYF. CDR3 DNA sequence: TGTGCCAGCAGCCCCCCGGGTACCAGCTTTGGCGAGCAGTACTTC.